These 18 T cell receptor beta chains originate from one sample sequenced in a study of response to subunit inactivated influenza vaccine. TCRdb called the RT-PCR reads again in MiXCR, with one record for every CDR3 protein. The sample holds approximately 530,000 distinct CDR3 sequences, approximately 12% seen once. Sample: PBMCs from blood, taken 45 days after vaccination. The receptor set was obtained from a middle-aged man who received an inactivated influenza vaccine.

The rearrangement links TRBV6-2 or TRBV6-3 to TRBJ2-7, with 10 positions matching TRBD1. Unmatched junction bases numbered 9, after V lost 4 bases and J lost 3 bases. Looked up from germline, CDR1 is MNHEY and CDR2 is SVGEGT. This CDR3 contains 16 residues. CDR3 in amino acids: CASSLSPGQGIYEQYF. CDR3 DNA sequence: TGTGCCAGCAGTTTATCGCCGGGACAGGGGATCTACGAGCAGTACTTC.

This clonotype was counted many times. The chain couples TRBV12-3 or TRBV12-4 to TRBJ1-3; 7 bases fit TRBD1. The J segment lost 0 bases and the V segment lost 6 bases, leaving 5 bases of the junction unmatched. The CDR3 covers 15 residues. The CDR3 spells CASSTGTASGNTIYF. Here the CDR3 DNA reads TGTGCCAGCAGCACCGGGACAGCCTCTGGAAACACCATATATTTT.

This chain uses TRBV7-2 with TRBJ1-2; TRBD1 agrees at 7 bases. The CDR3 length is 14 residues. Germline V CDR1 and CDR2: SGHTA, FQGNSA. Losses at the gene ends were 5 bases for V and 4 bases for J; bases not matched to a gene: 7. CDR3 nucleotide sequence: TGTGCCAGCAGCACCAGGGGGACGGCCTATGGCTACACCTTC. Amino acid sequence: CASSTRGTAYGYTF. Full variable domain (missing parts from reference TRBV7-2 and TRBJ1-2): GAGVSQSPSNKVTEKGKDVELRCDPISGHTALYWYRQSLGQGLEFLIYFQGNSAPDKSGLPSDRFSAERTGGSVSTLTIQRTQQEDSAVYLCASSTRGTAYGYTFGSGTRLTVV.

This clonotype has only a few counts. The rearrangement uses TRBV18 and TRBJ2-3, with 11 bases lining up with TRBD2. J lost 2 bases, V lost 5 bases, and 6 bases had no gene match. This CDR3 spans 16 amino acids. Per the germline V gene, CDR1 is KGHSH and CDR2 is LQKENI. The CDR3: CASSSGTSGITDTQYF. For the CDR3, the DNA is TGTGCCAGCTCATCCGGGACTAGCGGAATCACAGATACGCAGTATTTT.

The chain links TRBV5-1 to TRBJ2-3; D is unclear. The CDR3 is 15 amino acids. V was clipped by 0 bases and J by 0 bases, with 8 bases between them. In germline, CDR1 is SGHRS, CDR2 YFSETQ. Here the CDR3 DNA reads TGCGCCAGCAGCTTGGACGGCTTTAGCACAGATACGCAGTATTTT. As protein: CASSLDGFSTDTQYF.

This clonotype has a count of ten or more. The chain recombines TRBV29-1 with TRBJ2-3; TRBD1 is a possible D gene (6 bases). CDR1 and CDR2 from the germline V gene are SQVTM and ANQGSEA. This CDR3 has 12 amino acids. V lost 5 bases and J lost 2, with 8 bases in between. The CDR3 sequence is CSVRDNTDTQYF. The CDR3 DNA is TGCAGCGTTAGGGACAACACAGATACGCAGTATTTT.

This clonotype was counted between two and nine times. This rearrangement joins TRBV5-5 to TRBJ2-7; TRBD1 aligns across 10 bases. The V gene's germline CDR1 is SGHKS and CDR2 YYEKEE (reference sequence). V gave up 4 bases and J gave up 3 bases; unmatched junction bases: 7. CDR3 length equals 15 residues. This CDR3 is CASSAAGQGNYEQYF. The CDR3 DNA reads TGTGCCAGCAGCGCGGCGGGACAGGGGAACTACGAGCAGTACTTC.

CDR3 in amino acids: CASRGVGQGVSAEAFF. In nucleotides, the CDR3 is TGTGCCAGCAGAGGAGTTGGACAGGGAGTGAGCGCTGAAGCTTTCTTT. The chain recombines TRBV4-2 with TRBJ1-1, with TRBD1 matching over 8 bases. Germline V lookup: CDR1 LGHNA, CDR2 YNFKEQ. The CDR3 covers 16 residues. J was trimmed by 6 bases and V by 6 bases; bases with no gene match: 15.

At least ten counts were recorded for this clonotype. The chain carries TRBV29-1 and TRBJ2-6; D possibly uses TRBD1 or TRBD2 (6 bases each). Trimming shortened V by 6 bases and J by 1 base, and 10 bases separated the two germline ends. CDR1 and CDR2 from the germline V gene are SQVTM and ANQGSEA. The CDR3 runs 14 residues. CDR3 sequence: CSVGGGSGANVLTF. The DNA for the CDR3 is TGCAGCGTGGGGGGCGGGTCTGGGGCCAACGTCCTGACTTTC.

The rearrangement links TRBV6-1 to TRBJ1-5, with no clear D. There are 13 residues in the CDR3. V was shortened by 7 bases and J by 1 base, with 8 bases between the two germline ends. The germline CDR1 and CDR2 sequences are MNHNS and SASEGT. CDR3 loop: CASTSGSNQPQHF. The CDR3, as DNA: TGTGCCAGCACCTCCGGGAGCAATCAGCCCCAGCATTTT.

In this sample, this clonotype turned up a few times. The gene calls are TRBV4-3 and TRBJ1-3, with D possibly matching TRBD1 (5 bases). Germline V gene lookup returns CDR1 LGHNA and CDR2 YSLEER. This CDR3 comprises 17 residues. V lost 1 base and J lost 0, with 13 bases in between. The DNA for the CDR3 is TGCGCCAGCAGCCAAGGATCCGGGGGACTCTCTGGAAACACCATATATTTT. The encoded protein is CASSQGSGGLSGNTIYF.

This clonotype was observed at least ten times. The chain uses TRBV5-1 and TRBJ2-5; no firm D call. CDR1 and CDR2 (germline): SGHRS, YFSETQ. The CDR3 loop spans 14 amino acids. Trimming took 1 base from V and 3 from J, leaving 10 bases between them. The CDR3: CASSLTLQEETQYF. The CDR3 DNA sequence: TGCGCCAGCAGCTTGACCCTTCAGGAAGAGACCCAGTACTTC.

Here the CDR3 reads CASSYNRNTDTQYF. DNA of the CDR3: TGTGCCAGCAGTTACAATAGAAACACAGATACGCAGTATTTT. The chain carries TRBV6-5 and TRBJ2-3; D unclear. The CDR3 has 14 residues. CDR1 and CDR2 from the germline V gene are MNHEY and SVGAGI. V was clipped by 2 bases and J by 2 bases, with 8 bases between them.

This clonotype was observed a few times. The chain recombines TRBV10-3 with TRBJ1-3; D may be TRBD1 (5 bases). This CDR3 has 15 amino acids. Germline assignment: CDR1 ENHRY and CDR2 SYGVKD. V lost 0 bases, J lost 4 bases, and 10 bases lay in between. DNA of the CDR3: TGTGCCATCAGTGAGTCGTCCGGGACGGGAAACACCATATATTTT. Translated: CAISESSGTGNTIYF.

Worth noting for this clonotype: An end of the junction does not agree with germline; a read error may underlie this. This sequence joins TRBV18 and TRBJ2-7, with 12 bases fitting TRBD2. From germline, CDR1 is KGHSH and CDR2 LQKENI. CDR3 length equals 15 residues. The CDR3 loop reads CAGSPRLAGEREQYF. CDR3 bases: TGTGCCGGCTCACCCCGACTAGCGGGAGAGAGGGAGCAGTACTTC.

This clonotype was seen repeatedly, ten times or more. The chain links TRBV29-1 to TRBJ1-2; a weak D match, TRBD1 (6 bases). The CDR3 runs to 12 residues. V was trimmed by 3 bases and J by 6 bases, leaving 11 bases between them. Germline V lookup: CDR1 SQVTM, CDR2 ANQGSEA. The CDR3 DNA is TGCAGCGTTGAGGGGGCTTTCAATGGCTACACCTTC. As protein: CSVEGAFNGYTF.

In regard to this clonotype: The junction departs from the called germline gene at one end, perhaps through a read error. The V gene is TRBV3-1, the J gene TRBJ2-3; 7 nucleotides line up with TRBD2. The CDR3 is 16 amino acids. The germline CDR1 and CDR2 sequences are LGHDT and YNNKEL (reference sequence). The CDR3 region has the DNA TGTGCCAGCAGACAAGGGCGCGGGGGAAGCACAGATACGCAGTATTTT. Protein sequence: CASRQGRGGSTDTQYF.

The sample holds a few counts of this clonotype. J is TRBJ2-3 and V is TRBV9, with 11 bases fitting TRBD2. This CDR3 is 14 amino acids long. With V trimmed by 3 bases and J by 7 bases, 4 bases remained unmatched. From germline, CDR1 is SGDLS and CDR2 YYNGEE. The DNA for the CDR3 is TGTGCCAGCAGCGCGACTAGCGGGACCAATACGCAGTATTTT. This gives the protein CASSATSGTNTQYF.